This passage covers 27 T cell receptor beta chains from one sample sequenced in a study of cytomegalovirus exposure and HLA in healthy donors. TCRdb's table, derived via immunoSEQ multiplex PCR, lists solely in-frame clones and lacks some. The table has roughly 130,000 clones, roughly 89% seen once; the top ten hold approximately 9.2%. The source material was PBMCs. The receptors derive from a woman aged 18-29 years in good health and CMV-seropositive.

The V call is TRBV7-9, the J call TRBJ1-2; 7 bases agree with TRBD1. J gave up 2 bases and V 7 bases, and 13 bases lay outside the gene matches. Germline V gives CDR1 SEHNR, CDR2 FQNEAQ (reference sequence). CDR3 length: 16 amino acids. The DNA for the CDR3 is TGTGCCAGCACCCCGCCGAGGACAGGACTCAACTATGGCTACACCTTC. Amino acids: CASTPPRTGLNYGYTF.

The chain joins TRBV6-5 to TRBJ2-3; D may be TRBD2 (6 bases). Trimming removed 6 bases from V and 2 bases from J, with 12 bases in between. The CDR3 totals 14 residues. Germline V gene lookup returns CDR1 MNHEY and CDR2 SVGAGI. The CDR3: CASRPAGLTDTQYF. CDR3 sequence (DNA): TGTGCCAGCAGGCCAGCGGGCCTCACAGATACGCAGTATTTT.

The rearrangement joins TRBV7-9 to TRBJ2-7; 10 bases line up with TRBD1. V trimming: 5 bases; J trimming: 3 bases; junction bases outside the gene matches: 7. Germline CDR1 SEHNR, CDR2 FQNEAQ (reference sequence). The CDR3 runs 15 residues. The DNA for the CDR3 is TGTGCCAGCAGCACCGGACAGGGGGATCTCTACGAGCAGTACTTC. Encoded protein: CASSTGQGDLYEQYF.

The chain combines TRBV28 with TRBJ2-2; TRBD2 agrees at 10 bases. Germline values: CDR1 MDHEN, CDR2 SYDVKM. The ends lost 3 bases at V and 3 bases at J; junction bases unmatched: 7. The CDR3 is 17 amino acids. DNA of the CDR3: TGTGCCAGCAGTTTGCTTCCCGGGACTAGCGACACCGGGGAGCTGTTTTTT. The encoded protein is CASSLLPGTSDTGELFF.

The chain links TRBV15 to TRBJ2-1; 7 bases are shared with TRBD1. Germline V gene sequence: CDR1 LNHNV, CDR2 YYDKDF (reference sequence). Trimming at V came to 0 bases and at J to 0 bases, leaving 5 bases not matched to a gene. The CDR3 runs 17 residues. The CDR3 sequence: CATSRDMGQSSYNEQFF. Here the CDR3 DNA reads TGTGCCACCAGCAGAGATATGGGACAGAGCTCCTACAATGAGCAGTTCTTC.

The chain employs TRBV6-1 and TRBJ2-2, with 7 bases fitting TRBD2. Germline V lookup: CDR1 MNHNS, CDR2 SASEGT. Trimming at V came to 7 bases and at J to 3 bases, leaving 8 bases not matched to a gene. The CDR3 extends over 15 amino acids. CDR3 amino acids: CASNRLAVDTGELFF. The CDR3 region has the DNA TGTGCCAGCAATCGACTAGCCGTCGACACCGGGGAGCTGTTTTTT.

The chain links TRBV28 to TRBJ1-4; D remains ambiguous. Germline CDR1 reads MDHEN; CDR2 reads SYDVKM. The CDR3 loop spans 12 amino acids. V shed 3 bases and J shed 11 bases, with 10 bases lying between them. The CDR3 DNA follows: TGTGCCAGCAGTTTTCTTTCCGGGAAACTGTTTTTT. Translating gives CASSFLSGKLFF.

The rearrangement uses TRBV6-5 and TRBJ2-7; a weak D match, TRBD2 (6 bases). V was pared by 5 bases and J by 4 bases, with 12 bases between. The CDR3 length is 13 residues. Germline values: CDR1 MNHEY, CDR2 SVGAGI. CDR3 sequence reads: CASSKGDFYEQYF. The DNA for the CDR3 is TGTGCCAGCAGTAAAGGGGACTTTTACGAGCAGTACTTC.

V usage is TRBV25-1 and J usage is TRBJ1-1, with 8 positions matching TRBD1. This CDR3 comprises 15 residues. CDR1 and CDR2 (germline): MGHDK, SYGVNS. V shed 5 bases, J shed 0 bases, and the junction held 5 bases outside the gene matches. DNA for the CDR3: TGTGCCAGCAGTCACGGACAGGGAATGAACACTGAAGCTTTCTTT. This codes for CASSHGQGMNTEAFF.

This sequence joins TRBV6-1 and TRBJ1-6, with 8 bases lining up with TRBD1. Germline V gives CDR1 MNHNS, CDR2 SASEGT. The J segment lost 9 bases and the V segment lost 7 bases, leaving 8 bases of the junction unmatched. The CDR3 is 14 amino acids. The CDR3 sequence: CASTDDRGSSPLHF. The CDR3 DNA sequence: TGTGCCAGCACCGATGACAGGGGAAGTTCACCCCTCCACTTT.

J is TRBJ2-1 and V is TRBV27; D is ambiguous. The V end was cut by 4 bases, the J end by 5 bases, with 9 bases between. The CDR3 has 13 amino acids. The V gene's germline CDR1 is MNHEY and CDR2 SMNVEV (reference sequence). The CDR3 sequence: CASSSQLNNEQFF. The DNA for the CDR3 is TGTGCCAGCAGTTCACAGCTGAACAATGAGCAGTTCTTC.

In DNA, the CDR3 is TGTGCCAGCAGCACGAGGGTGAGCGGGGAGCTGTTTTTT. This codes for CASSTRVSGELFF. This chain joins TRBV5-4 and TRBJ2-2, with a tentative D call TRBD2 (5 bases). The V gene lost 4 bases and the J gene lost 7 bases, with 11 bases spanning the gap. CDR1 and CDR2 (germline): SGHNT, YYREEE (reference sequence). The CDR3 contains 13 residues.

This rearrangement joins TRBV7-9 to TRBJ1-2, with TRBD1 matching 8 bases. This CDR3 has 14 amino acids. Germline V CDR1 and CDR2: SEHNR, FQNEAQ (reference sequence). Trimming took 5 bases from V and 4 from J; bases not matched to a gene: 6. The CDR3 here is CASSGDRGAYGYTF. The DNA for the CDR3 is TGTGCCAGCAGCGGTGACAGGGGAGCCTATGGCTACACCTTC.

This chain joins TRBV6-5 and TRBJ2-3, with TRBD2 as a possible D gene (7 bases). CDR1 is MNHEY, CDR2 SVGAGI, per germline. V was clipped by 7 bases and J by 8 bases, with 22 bases between them. The CDR3 has 15 residues. This CDR3 is CASTRGGQMGGTQYF. The CDR3 coding sequence is TGTGCCAGCACCCGCGGGGGCCAGATGGGGGGTACGCAGTATTTT.

Notes on this clone: Within the sample, other DNA sequences also encode this same CDR3. J is TRBJ2-7 and V is TRBV7-9, with D tentatively TRBD2 (5 bases). CDR3 length: 13 amino acids. Deletions cut 3 bases from V and 4 bases from J, with 10 bases between. CDR1 is SEHNR, CDR2 FQNEAQ, per germline (reference sequence). In DNA, the CDR3 is TGTGCCAGCAGCTTGGGCAGGACTTACGAGCAGTACTTC. Its translation is CASSLGRTYEQYF.

The rearrangement links TRBV18 to TRBJ2-1, with TRBD2 matching over 13 bases. This CDR3 has 16 residues. Germline CDR1 and CDR2: KGHSH and LQKENI. The trim removed 3 bases at V and 7 bases at J, leaving 6 bases unmatched. The CDR3 DNA is TGTGCCAGCTCACCGAGACTAGCGGGGGGAGAGAATGAGCAGTTCTTC. This gives the protein CASSPRLAGGENEQFF.

This clone was detected once. The chain recombines TRBV9 with TRBJ1-2, with unresolved D. With 2 bases removed from V and 8 bases from J, the gap between germline ends came to 19 bases. This CDR3 is built from 15 residues. Germline assignment: CDR1 SGDLS and CDR2 YYNGEE. The CDR3 DNA reads as TGTGCCAGCAGCGTTGAGGAGGACTCTAGGTGGGGCTACACCTTC. The encoded protein is CASSVEEDSRWGYTF.

The chain recombines TRBV6-5 with TRBJ2-3, with TRBD2 matching over 10 bases. Germline V CDR1 and CDR2: MNHEY, SVGAGI. V was clipped by 6 bases and J by 6 bases; unmatched bases: 9. This CDR3 is built from 15 residues. Here the CDR3 DNA reads TGTGCCAGCAGCCGCCCGAGCGGGGGGGCCGATACGCAGTATTTT. Protein: CASSRPSGGADTQYF.

This clone was seen just once. The V call is TRBV4-1, the J call TRBJ1-1, with D perhaps TRBD1 (5 bases). Trimming took off 7 bases at V and 5 bases at J, with 14 bases between the two ends. Germline loops: CDR1 MGHRA, CDR2 YSYEKL. The CDR3 spans 13 residues. The CDR3 DNA reads as TGCGCCAGCACCCAGGGAGGTGGAACTGAAGCTTTCTTT. Protein: CASTQGGGTEAFF.

V and J are TRBV6-6 and TRBJ1-1; no definite D call. Trimming removed 5 bases from V and 1 base from J, with 11 bases in between. The CDR3 consists of 14 residues. Germline CDR1 and CDR2: MNHNY and SVGAGI (reference sequence). The CDR3 loop is CASSRTYENTEAFF. The CDR3, as DNA: TGTGCCAGCAGTCGGACTTATGAGAACACTGAAGCTTTCTTT.

The V gene is TRBV25-1, the J gene TRBJ2-2, with TRBD1 as a possible D gene (6 bases). Germline V gene sequence: CDR1 MGHDK, CDR2 SYGVNS. The V and J ends lost 5 bases and 1 base respectively, with 11 bases between them. The CDR3 length is 15 residues. In nucleotides, the CDR3 is TGTGCCAGCAGTACGGACAGACTGAACACCGGGGAGCTGTTTTTT. Translation gives CASSTDRLNTGELFF.

The chain employs TRBV10-3 and TRBJ1-5, with 10 bases matching TRBD1. This CDR3 region has 14 residues. The junction had 4 bases not matched to a gene; V was cut back by 5 bases and J by 6 bases. Germline CDR1 reads ENHRY; CDR2 reads SYGVKD. CDR3 coding DNA: TGTGCCATCAGTCTCGGACAGGGGGTTCAGCCCCAGCATTTT. It specifies CAISLGQGVQPQHF.

The chain joins TRBV7-2 to TRBJ2-3; 14 bases line up with TRBD2. Trimming at V came to 5 bases and at J to 1 base, leaving 2 bases not matched to a gene. The V gene's germline CDR1 is SGHTA and CDR2 FQGNSA. This CDR3 comprises 16 residues. The CDR3: CASSRGLAGGTDTQYF. Written as DNA, the CDR3 is TGTGCCAGCAGCCGGGGACTAGCGGGGGGCACAGATACGCAGTATTTT.

This chain connects TRBV13 to TRBJ1-1; 8 bases fit TRBD1. CDR3 length equals 16 residues. V was pared by 0 bases and J by 0 bases, with 3 bases of the junction left unmatched. Germline CDR1 PRHDT, CDR2 FYEKMQ (reference sequence). The CDR3: CASSLGWTGLNTEAFF. Written as DNA, the CDR3 is TGTGCCAGCAGCTTAGGGTGGACAGGGTTGAACACTGAAGCTTTCTTT.

The CDR3 DNA follows: TGTGCCAGCAGTGATTCAAGCAATCAGCCCCAGCATTTT. It encodes CASSDSSNQPQHF. The chain combines TRBV2 with TRBJ1-5; no definite D call. Trimming shortened V by 3 bases and J by 1 base, and 4 bases separated the two germline ends. The germline V gene has CDR1 SNHLY and CDR2 FYNNEI. This CDR3 contains 13 residues.

The chain employs TRBV7-2 and TRBJ1-6; no definite D call. The CDR3 covers 13 residues. The germline V gene has CDR1 SGHTA and CDR2 FQGNSA. V lost 0 bases and J lost 8, with 5 bases in between. The CDR3 DNA reads TGTGCCAGCAGCTTAGCCGGGGATTCACCCCTCCACTTT. Encoded protein: CASSLAGDSPLHF.

V usage is TRBV4-1 and J usage is TRBJ2-1, with D maybe TRBD1 (6 bases). The CDR3 contains 14 residues. Trimming took off 7 bases at V and 1 base at J, with 11 bases between the two ends. Germline CDR1 reads MGHRA; CDR2 reads YSYEKL. CDR3 sequence (DNA): TGCGCCAGCACCACCGGACAGTCCTACAATGAGCAGTTCTTC. Protein: CASTTGQSYNEQFF.